These 5 T cell receptor beta chains came from one sample sequenced in a study of T cell repertoires in cytomegalovirus infection. Each CDR3 protein gets one entry after TCRdb re-called the reads with MiXCR. The data show about 490,000 distinct CDR3 sequences, about 10% seen once. Source material: PBMCs. The origin of the receptors is a human donor in good health (CMV status not recorded). Some clones in this sample may be carry-over from other donors' samples.

In its sample, this clonotype was seen a few times. The chain combines TRBV20-1 with TRBJ2-7; either TRBD1 or TRBD2 may fit D (5 bases each). There are 15 residues in the CDR3. The germline CDR1 and CDR2 sequences are DFQATT and SNEGSKA (reference sequence). The V gene lost 0 bases and the J gene lost 7 bases, with 19 bases spanning the gap. The CDR3 loop is CSARDSRGDVGEQYF. In nucleotides, the CDR3 is TGCAGTGCTAGAGATTCACGAGGGGATGTGGGAGAGCAGTACTTC.

This clonotype appeared a few times. V gene TRBV9 combines with J gene TRBJ2-1; maybe TRBD1 (6 bases). Trimming pared 4 bases from V and 0 bases from J, leaving 20 bases between. The CDR3 extends over 18 amino acids. Germline V gives CDR1 SGDLS, CDR2 YYNGEE. CDR3 in amino acids: CASSPPSGAPSSYNEQFF. For the CDR3, the DNA is TGTGCCAGCAGCCCCCCATCAGGGGCTCCGAGCTCCTACAATGAGCAGTTCTTC.

This clonotype was counted many times. The chain recombines TRBV7-8 with TRBJ1-2; the D is unclear. Germline V CDR1 and CDR2: SGHVS, FQNEAQ. Trimming took 0 bases from V and 2 from J, leaving 16 bases between them. The CDR3 spans 17 residues. CDR3 residues: CASSLAPESLNNYGYTF. The CDR3 nucleotides are TGTGCCAGCAGCTTAGCACCGGAAAGTCTAAACAACTATGGCTACACCTTC. Looking up the rest from reference TRBV7-8 and TRBJ1-2 gives the full variable domain: GAGVSQSPRYKVAKRGQDVALRCDPISGHVSLFWYQQALGQGPEFLTYFQNEAQLDKSGLPSDRFFAERPEGSVSTLKIQRTQQEDSAVYLCASSLAPESLNNYGYTFGSGTRLTVV.

This clonotype was seen ten or more times. This chain joins TRBV7-3 and TRBJ2-1, with a weak D call TRBD1 (5 bases). The CDR3 runs 14 residues. Germline CDR1 reads SGHTA; CDR2 reads FQGTGA. V dropped 1 base and J dropped 7 bases, with 11 bases sitting between them. The CDR3 DNA is TGTGCCAGCAGCTTAAACGCAGGGCTGAATGAGCAGTTCTTC. Translation gives CASSLNAGLNEQFF.

The chain combines TRBV5-1 with TRBJ2-2; no reliable D call. The V end was cut by 1 base, the J end by 3 bases, with 10 bases between. The germline CDR1 and CDR2 sequences are SGHRS and YFSETQ. The CDR3 extends over 15 amino acids. The CDR3 reads CASSLKGRDTGELFF. CDR3 nucleotide sequence: TGCGCCAGCAGCTTGAAGGGTAGAGACACCGGGGAGCTGTTTTTT.